Detailed here is one TCR beta chain. This entry comes from a study of glioma-infiltrating T cells after dendritic cell vaccination. Regarding time point: after dendritic cell vaccination, including at tumor progression/relapse. No glioblastoma patient carried an isocitrate dehydrogenase mutation. Here immunoSEQ multiplex PCR was the method, and the copy in TCRdb shows in-frame clones only, minus some. The data hold 90,000 to 140,000 clones, with 90% observed a single time. This CDR3 contains 16 residues. The V segment lost 4 bases and the J segment 3 bases; nucleotides outside the gene matches: 6. CDR1 is SGHRS and CDR2 is YFSETQ in the germline V gene.

The J gene is TRBJ2-2, the V gene TRBV5-1, with 10 bases matching TRBD2. The TCR sequence derives from a human donor with glioblastoma. The source was blood, collected after dendritic cell vaccination. The CDR3 spells CASSPLAGEYTGELFF. The CDR3 coding sequence is TGCGCCAGCAGCCCCCTAGCGGGAGAGTACACCGGGGAGCTGTTTTTT.